The 20 T cell receptor beta chains presented below share a single source sample, sequenced in a study of radiotherapy plus CTLA-4 blockade in lung cancer. Sequencing used immunoSEQ multiplex PCR; TCRdb keeps in-frame clones, though not all of them. The sample records more than 90,000 clones, 78% being singletons. The sample here was peripheral blood, taken from a patient treated with radiotherapy plus ipilimumab. These receptors all come from a human donor with non-small cell lung cancer who had a partial response to radiotherapy plus ipilimumab.

This clone was counted a single time. The chain is built from TRBV27 and TRBJ2-4; D might be TRBD2 (5 bases). The CDR3 loop spans 13 amino acids. Germline V gene lookup returns CDR1 MNHEY and CDR2 SMNVEV (reference sequence). In DNA, the CDR3 is TGTGTCAGTCGGCGGGTCAGCGCGAACATTCAGTACTTC. It specifies CVSRRVSANIQYF.

In its sample, this clone was seen a few times. V gene TRBV5-4 combines with J gene TRBJ2-1, with 9 bases that match TRBD2. In germline, CDR1 is SGHNT, CDR2 YYREEE (reference sequence). J lost 7 bases, V lost 4 bases, and 9 bases had no gene match. The CDR3 is 15 amino acids. The CDR3 loop is CASSGGLAYGNEQFF. CDR3 sequence (DNA): TGTGCCAGCAGCGGGGGACTAGCCTACGGGAATGAGCAGTTCTTC. Combining the CDR3 with reference TRBV5-4 and TRBJ2-1 gives the whole variable domain ETGVTQSPTHLIKTRGQQVTLRCSSQSGHNTVSWYQQALGQGPQFIFQYYREEENGRGNFPPRFSGLQFPNYSSELNVNALELDDSALYLCASSGGLAYGNEQFFGPGTRLTVL.

The chain is built from TRBV5-4 and TRBJ1-5, with D perhaps matching TRBD1 (6 bases). Trimming removed 1 base from V and 0 bases from J, with 14 bases in between. The CDR3 totals 17 residues. Per the germline V gene, CDR1 is SGHNT and CDR2 is YYREEE (reference sequence). The CDR3 DNA reads TGTGCCAGCAGCTTGTACCCCACAGGGAATAGCAATCAGCCCCAGCATTTT. Translation gives CASSLYPTGNSNQPQHF. Full variable domain (rest looked up from reference TRBV5-4 and TRBJ1-5): ETGVTQSPTHLIKTRGQQVTLRCSSQSGHNTVSWYQQALGQGPQFIFQYYREEENGRGNFPPRFSGLQFPNYSSELNVNALELDDSALYLCASSLYPTGNSNQPQHFGDGTRLSIL.

The chain links TRBV30 to TRBJ1-1, with D hard to call. V was trimmed by 2 bases and J by 2 bases, leaving 12 bases between them. This CDR3 has 14 residues. The V gene's germline CDR1 is GTSNPN and CDR2 SVGIG (reference sequence). The CDR3 here is CAWSSQSINTEAFF. CDR3 nucleotides: TGTGCCTGGAGTTCACAATCAATTAACACTGAAGCTTTCTTT.

This CDR3 is CASSLKRQGAGGYTF. The CDR3 DNA sequence: TGTGCCAGCAGTTTAAAGCGACAGGGGGCGGGGGGCTACACCTTC. The gene calls are TRBV28 and TRBJ1-2; 10 bases line up with TRBD1. J gave up 8 bases and V 2 bases, and 8 bases lay outside the gene matches. The CDR3 totals 15 residues. Germline CDR1 MDHEN, CDR2 SYDVKM.

The chain combines TRBV15 with TRBJ2-2; the D gene is possibly TRBD1 (6 bases). Deletions cut 0 bases from V and 1 base from J, with 15 bases between. The CDR3 contains 18 residues. The V gene's germline CDR1 is LNHNV and CDR2 YYDKDF (reference sequence). CDR3 sequence (DNA): TGTGCCACCAGCAGAGAAAATAATCAGGGGATGAACACCGGGGAGCTGTTTTTT. It codes for CATSRENNQGMNTGELFF.

The chain has TRBV5-6 and TRBJ2-7; perhaps TRBD1 as D (7 bases). The ends were cut back, 0 bases at V and 6 bases at J, with 10 bases in the middle. This CDR3 region has 13 residues. In germline, CDR1 is SGHDT, CDR2 YYEEEE. The CDR3 DNA follows: TGTGCCAGCAGCTTGGGACAGGGAGGCGAGCAGTACTTC. Translated: CASSLGQGGEQYF.

The chain recombines TRBV5-6 with TRBJ2-7, with unresolved D. CDR3 length equals 12 residues. The V gene's germline CDR1 is SGHDT and CDR2 YYEEEE. The V end was cut by 4 bases, the J end by 6 bases, with 11 bases between. CDR3 in amino acids: CASSQTWGEQYV. DNA for the CDR3: TGTGCCAGCAGCCAAACCTGGGGCGAGCAGTACGTC.

On this clone: Other nucleotide sequences in the sample specify the same CDR3. The V gene is TRBV7-3, the J gene TRBJ1-2; TRBD1 matches at 8 bases. Per germline, CDR1 SGHTA and CDR2 FQGTGA. V shed 0 bases and J 6 bases; nucleotides not matched to a gene: 9. The CDR3 is 16 amino acids. CDR3 sequence reads: CASSLTPRTGRHGYTF. DNA of the CDR3: TGTGCCAGCAGCTTAACCCCCAGGACAGGGCGACATGGCTACACCTTC.

This clone occurred once. The rearrangement uses TRBV18 and TRBJ2-3; maybe TRBD2 (6 bases). The CDR3 totals 14 residues. Looked up from germline, CDR1 is KGHSH and CDR2 is LQKENI. The V end lost 6 bases, the J end lost 4 bases, and 14 bases lay between the germline ends. This chain's CDR3 is CASSPSVGPDTQYF. The CDR3 DNA follows: TGTGCCAGCTCCCCTAGCGTGGGGCCAGATACGCAGTATTTT.

The count of this clone is one. The genes are TRBV27 and TRBJ2-2; the D is unclear. Germline V gene sequence: CDR1 MNHEY, CDR2 SMNVEV (reference sequence). Trimming removed 4 bases from V and 2 bases from J, with 11 bases in between. The CDR3 covers 15 residues. The CDR3 here is CASSYRELNTGELFF. CDR3 DNA: TGTGCCAGCAGTTACCGCGAACTCAACACCGGGGAGCTGTTTTTT.

This clone was counted only a few times. The V gene is TRBV27, the J gene TRBJ1-5, with no clear D. CDR3 length: 16 residues. In germline, CDR1 is MNHEY, CDR2 SMNVEV (reference sequence). V lost 3 bases and J lost 2, with 14 bases in between. CDR3 in DNA: TGTGCCAGCAGTTTTATGGGCTCTATGGGCAATCAGCCCCAGCATTTT. Encoded protein: CASSFMGSMGNQPQHF.

The chain links TRBV19 to TRBJ1-2, with D possibly matching TRBD1 (6 bases). Germline-derived CDR1 and CDR2 are LNHDA and SQIVND (reference sequence). The CDR3 consists of 14 residues. V was clipped by 5 bases and J by 4 bases, with 14 bases between them. CDR3 coding DNA: TGTGCCAGTAGTCCCCCTCTGGGGGCCTATGGCTACACCTTC. This sequence encodes CASSPPLGAYGYTF.

CDR3 nucleotides: TGTGCCAGCAGTCCCTCGGGACTAGCGGGAGGGCCTGGGCAGTACGTC. This sequence encodes CASSPSGLAGGPGQYV. The chain joins TRBV28 to TRBJ2-7; 16 bases are a match to TRBD2. This CDR3 is 16 amino acids long. The germline V gene encodes CDR1 MDHEN and CDR2 SYDVKM. With 5 bases clipped from V and 9 bases from J, the junction kept 10 bases outside the gene matches.

The chain couples TRBV7-9 to TRBJ2-5; 11 nucleotides line up with TRBD2. The V and J ends lost 5 bases and 4 bases, in that order; junction bases with no gene match: 3. Germline assignment: CDR1 SEHNR and CDR2 FQNEAQ (reference sequence). The CDR3 spans 14 residues. As DNA, the CDR3 is TGTGCCAGCAGCCCTGGACTAGCGGGAGAGACCCAGTACTTC. Protein: CASSPGLAGETQYF. The variable domain in full, completed from reference TRBV7-9 and TRBJ2-5, reads DTGVSQNPRHKITKRGQNVTFRCDPISEHNRLYWYRQTLGQGPEFLTYFQNEAQLEKSRLLSDRFSAERPKGSFSTLEIQRTEQGDSAMYLCASSPGLAGETQYFGPGTRLLVL.

The chain links TRBV5-1 to TRBJ1-1; D may be TRBD1 (5 bases). Germline CDR1 reads SGHRS; CDR2 reads YFSETQ. Trimming cost V 4 bases and J 8 bases, with 15 bases left between them. This CDR3 is 13 amino acids long. The DNA of the CDR3 is TGCGCCAGCAGCCCGGAAGCGGGGGAGGAAGCTTTCTTT. Residues: CASSPEAGEEAFF.

The chain carries TRBV5-1 and TRBJ1-3; 10 bases are a match to TRBD1. This CDR3 spans 16 amino acids. Looked up from germline, CDR1 is SGHRS and CDR2 is YFSETQ. Unmatched junction bases numbered 2, after V lost 0 bases and J lost 2 bases. The CDR3 DNA reads TGCGCCAGCAGCTTGGCCGGGACAGGGGCTGGAAACACCATATATTTT. Protein sequence: CASSLAGTGAGNTIYF.

This clone was picked up many times. The chain has TRBV30 and TRBJ1-1; D unresolved. The CDR3 totals 13 residues. Germline CDR1 reads GTSNPN; CDR2 reads SVGIG (reference sequence). Trimming left V 3 bases short and J 3 bases short, with 11 bases between. The CDR3 nucleotides read TGTGCCTGGAGACCTTCCGGGGACACTGAAGCTTTCTTT. This encodes CAWRPSGDTEAFF. Variable domain in full (rest from reference TRBV30 and TRBJ1-1): SQTIHQWPATLVQPVGSPLSLECTVEGTSNPNLYWYRQAAGRGLQLLFYSVGIGQISSEVPQNLSASRPQDRQFILSSKKLLLSDSGFYLCAWRPSGDTEAFFGQGTRLTVV.

The rearrangement links TRBV28 to TRBJ2-1; 11 bases fit TRBD2. CDR1 is MDHEN and CDR2 is SYDVKM in the germline V gene. Trimming cost V 6 bases and J 8 bases; bases outside gene matches: 9. This CDR3 is built from 15 residues. CDR3 amino acids: CASSGSGRASDEQFF. In DNA, the CDR3 is TGTGCCAGCAGCGGTAGCGGGAGGGCCTCCGATGAGCAGTTCTTC.

This clone appeared a few times. The chain is built from TRBV2 and TRBJ1-1; 8 bases align to TRBD1. The CDR3 has 13 amino acids. J was trimmed by 7 bases and V by 4 bases; bases with no gene match: 5. Germline CDR1 is SNHLY and CDR2 is FYNNEI. The CDR3 bases are TGTGCCAGCAGTGGTGACAGGGGAATTGAAGCTTTCTTT. Translating gives CASSGDRGIEAFF. The entire variable domain, with the rest obtained from reference TRBV2 and TRBJ1-1, is as follows: EPEVTQTPSHQVTQMGQEVILRCVPISNHLYFYWYRQILGQKVEFLVSFYNNEISEKSEIFDDQFSVERPDGSNFTLKIRSTKLEDSAMYFCASSGDRGIEAFFGQGTRLTVV.